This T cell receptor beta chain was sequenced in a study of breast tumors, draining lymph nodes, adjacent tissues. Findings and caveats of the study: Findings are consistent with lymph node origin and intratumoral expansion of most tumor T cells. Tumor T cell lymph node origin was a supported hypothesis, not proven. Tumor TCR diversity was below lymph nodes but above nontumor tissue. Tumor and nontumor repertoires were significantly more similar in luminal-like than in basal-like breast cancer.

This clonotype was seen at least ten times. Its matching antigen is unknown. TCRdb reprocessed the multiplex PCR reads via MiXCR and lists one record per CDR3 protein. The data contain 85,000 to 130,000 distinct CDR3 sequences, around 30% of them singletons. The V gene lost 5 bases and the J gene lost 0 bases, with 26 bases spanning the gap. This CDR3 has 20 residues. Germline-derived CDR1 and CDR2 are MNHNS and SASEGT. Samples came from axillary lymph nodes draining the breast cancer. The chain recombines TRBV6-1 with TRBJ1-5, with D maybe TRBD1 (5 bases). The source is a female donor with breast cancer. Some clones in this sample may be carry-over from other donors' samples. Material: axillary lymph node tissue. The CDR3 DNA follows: TGTGCCAGCAGTCCCAAAGGGTCGGGTGGCGGGGGTAATAGCAATCAGCCCCAGCATTTT. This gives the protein CASSPKGSGGGGNSNQPQHF.